This is a list of T cell receptor beta chains from one sample in a study of T-cell reconstitution after alpha-beta-depleted transplantation in children. Each CDR3 protein is one row after TCRdb ran MiXCR on the PCR reads. The sample records about 980,000 distinct CDR3 sequences, around 30% being singletons. The material sequenced was PBMCs, mostly from graft donor cells, taken 360 days after TCRalphabeta/CD19-depleted stem cell transplant. The source is a boy less than two years old who had a stem cell transplant for SCID, so the T cells may come from the graft donor. The CDR3 runs from the conserved cysteine through the conserved F or W. D genes are given only for firm matches. Clone sizes are given selectively: once, few, many, or a class where the clone is expanded.

TRBV3-1,few,TRBJ1-4,NA,TGTGCCAGCAGCCCCCGGAGGGACGGGGAAAAACTGTTTTTT,CASSPRRDGEKLFF
TRBV20-1,few,TRBJ2-7,TRBD2,TGCAGTGCTAGACAAGGAGGACGAGGGACTAGCTTGTACGAGCAGTACTTC,CSARQGGRGTSLYEQYF
TRBV18,NA,TRBJ2-3,NA,TGTGCCAGCTCACCGTCCGGACCCCTAAGCACAGATACGCAGTATTTT,CASSPSGPLSTDTQYF
TRBV5-1,few,TRBJ2-3,NA,TGCGCCAGCAGCCTTATAGCCACTCTAAACACAGATACGCAGTATTTT,CASSLIATLNTDTQYF
TRBV12-3/TRBV12-4,few,TRBJ2-1,TRBD2,TGTGCCAGCAGTTTAGCGGGACTAGCAAACAATGAGCAGTTCTTC,CASSLAGLANNEQFF
TRBV29-1,few,TRBJ2-5,TRBD2,TGCAGCGCTCCGGGACTAGCGGGGGGCAAATACGAAGAGACCCAGTACTTC,CSAPGLAGGKYEETQYF
TRBV27,few,TRBJ2-5,TRBD2,TGTGCCAGCAGTCCACAGCTAGCGGGGGGGCGAGAGACCCAGTACTTC,CASSPQLAGGRETQYF
TRBV20-1,NA,TRBJ1-6,NA,TGCAGTGCTAGGGATCGTAAGATCTCCTATAATTCACCCCTCCACTTT,CSARDRKISYNSPLHF
TRBV20-1,NA,TRBJ1-1,TRBD1,TGCAGTGCTCCGACAGGGTGGGACACTGAAGCTTTCTTT,CSAPTGWDTEAFF
TRBV29-1,NA,TRBJ2-5,NA,TGCAGCGTTTACCGGGCCGGGGGAGAGACCCAGTACTTC,CSVYRAGGETQYF
TRBV4-2,NA,TRBJ1-3,NA,TGTGCCAGCAGCCAAGGTGGGGGAAGTAGGGACTCTGGAAACACCATATATTTT,CASSQGGGSRDSGNTIYF
TRBV28,NA,TRBJ2-1,NA,TGTGCCAGCAGTTTAGGCTATCCCCAAGACAATGAGCAGTTCTTC,CASSLGYPQDNEQFF
TRBV14,NA,TRBJ2-3,NA,TGTGCCAGCAGCCAAGTGGAGACGACTTTAGGAGATACGCAGTATTTT,CASSQVETTLGDTQYF
TRBV12-3/TRBV12-4,NA,TRBJ2-1,TRBD1,TGTGCCAGCAGGACAGGGGTCGATGAGCAGTTCTTC,CASRTGVDEQFF
TRBV12-3/TRBV12-4,NA,TRBJ2-1,TRBD1,TGTGCCAGCAGTTTAGCCGGGACAGATTACAATGAGCAGTTCTTC,CASSLAGTDYNEQFF
TRBV28,once,TRBJ2-1,NA,TGTGCCAGCAGGACTCCGGGGGAGAATGAGCAGTTCTTC,CASRTPGENEQFF
TRBV20-1,few,TRBJ2-7,NA,TGCAGTGCTCCCAGGTTCGACGAGCAGTACTTC,CSAPRFDEQYF
TRBV5-1,NA,TRBJ2-1,NA,TGCGCCAGCAGCTTGTGGGTGGCGAGTGGCAATGAGCAGTTCTTC,CASSLWVASGNEQFF
TRBV3-1,few,TRBJ2-3,NA,TGTGCCAGCAGCCCCGCGGGGCAGGGCCCCACAGATACGCAGTATTTT,CASSPAGQGPTDTQYF
TRBV20-1,few,TRBJ2-7,NA,TGCAGTGCCACCCCCGCCCCCGGGAAGAACTACGAGCAGTACTTC,CSATPAPGKNYEQYF
TRBV2,NA,TRBJ2-1,NA,TGTGCCAGCAGAGACGGGGGCCCCCGTTACAATGAGCAGTTCTTC,CASRDGGPRYNEQFF
TRBV11-2,NA,TRBJ2-1,NA,TGTGCCAGCAGCTTTTCCGAAGCGGGTGCCTACAATGAGCAGTTCTTC,CASSFSEAGAYNEQFF